This T cell receptor beta chain was retrieved from a study of PD-L1 blockade in urothelial cancer. Background on the study: Bladder-origin urothelial cancer in males covered about 90% of the 29 patients. After treatment start, blood was analyzed at 3 weeks (second dose) and at 6 weeks. Notes on the study in general: Prediction of better survival came from below-median pretreatment blood TCR clonality.

The V end lost 5 bases, the J end lost 5 bases, and 10 bases lay between the germline ends. The CDR3 consists of 12 residues. CDR1 and CDR2 (germline): ENHRY, SYGVKD. Indicated time point: pretreatment peripheral blood. Each PCR reaction had synthetic TCR analog templates spiked into it. Clones were sequenced by immunoSEQ multiplex PCR, and TCRdb holds only the in-frame ones, with some missing. The sample gives under 95,000 clones, 84% of which show up once; approximately 10% is in the top ten. A remark on this clone: What it binds is not known.

This chain joins TRBV10-3 and TRBJ2-7; D perhaps matches TRBD1 (5 bases). The material was PBMCs, obtained around atezolizumab (anti-PD-L1) treatment. This sequence was found in a woman in her seventies with urothelial cancer. This CDR3 is CAISTGGDEQYF. The CDR3 DNA reads as TGTGCCATCAGTACAGGTGGTGACGAGCAGTACTTC.